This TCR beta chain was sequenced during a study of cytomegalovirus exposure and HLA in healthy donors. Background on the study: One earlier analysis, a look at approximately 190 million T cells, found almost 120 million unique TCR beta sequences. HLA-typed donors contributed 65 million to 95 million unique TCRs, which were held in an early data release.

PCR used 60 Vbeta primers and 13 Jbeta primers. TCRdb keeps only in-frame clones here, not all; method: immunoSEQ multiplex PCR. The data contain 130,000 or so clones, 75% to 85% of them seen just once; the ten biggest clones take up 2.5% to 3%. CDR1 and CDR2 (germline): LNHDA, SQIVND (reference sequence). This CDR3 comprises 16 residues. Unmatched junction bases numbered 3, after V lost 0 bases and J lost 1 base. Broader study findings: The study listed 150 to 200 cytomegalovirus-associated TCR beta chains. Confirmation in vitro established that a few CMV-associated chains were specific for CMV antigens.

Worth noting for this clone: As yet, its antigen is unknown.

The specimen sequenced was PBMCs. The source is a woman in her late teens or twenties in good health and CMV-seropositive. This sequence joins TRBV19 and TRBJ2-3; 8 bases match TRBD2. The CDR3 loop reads CASSIDSGAGTDTQYF. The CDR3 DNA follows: TGTGCCAGTAGTATAGATAGCGGGGCGGGCACAGATACGCAGTATTTT.